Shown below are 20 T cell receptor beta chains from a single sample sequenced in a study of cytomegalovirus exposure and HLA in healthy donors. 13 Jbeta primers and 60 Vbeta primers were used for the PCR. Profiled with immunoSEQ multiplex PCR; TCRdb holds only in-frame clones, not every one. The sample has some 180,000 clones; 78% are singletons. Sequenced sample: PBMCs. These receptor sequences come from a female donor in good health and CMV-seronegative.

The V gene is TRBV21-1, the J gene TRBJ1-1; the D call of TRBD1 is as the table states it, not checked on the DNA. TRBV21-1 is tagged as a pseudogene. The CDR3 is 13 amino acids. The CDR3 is CASSSSRDTEAFF. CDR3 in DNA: TGTGCCAGCAGCAGCTCCAGGGATACTGAAGCTTTCTTT.

CDR3 loop: CASSAGLLTQPQHF. The CDR3 nucleotides are TGTGCCAGCTCAGCGGGTCTCTTAACTCAGCCCCAGCATTTT. This chain joins TRBV7-8 and TRBJ1-5; D is ambiguous. CDR1 SGHVS and CDR2 FQNEAQ come from the germline V gene. There are 14 residues in the CDR3. Trimming pared 8 bases from V and 6 bases from J, leaving 17 bases between.

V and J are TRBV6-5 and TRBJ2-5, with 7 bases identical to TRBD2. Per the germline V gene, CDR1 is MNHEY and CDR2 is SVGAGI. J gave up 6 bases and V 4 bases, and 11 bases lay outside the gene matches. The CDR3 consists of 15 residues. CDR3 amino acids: CASSSQREGSKTQYF. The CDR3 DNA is TGTGCCAGCAGTTCCCAGCGGGAAGGGTCAAAGACCCAGTACTTC.

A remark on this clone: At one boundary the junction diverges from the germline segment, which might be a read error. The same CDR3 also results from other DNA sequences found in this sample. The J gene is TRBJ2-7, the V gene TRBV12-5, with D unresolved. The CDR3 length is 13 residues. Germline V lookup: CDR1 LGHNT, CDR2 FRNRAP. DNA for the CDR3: TGTGCCAGTGGTTTGGCCGCGTCCTACGAGCAGTACTTC. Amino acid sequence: CASGLAASYEQYF.

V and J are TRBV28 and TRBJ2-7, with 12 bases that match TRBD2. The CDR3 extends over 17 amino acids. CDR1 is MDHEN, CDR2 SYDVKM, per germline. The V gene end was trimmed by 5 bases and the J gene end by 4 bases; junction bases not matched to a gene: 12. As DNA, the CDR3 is TGTGCCAGCAGTGTGACTAGCGGGAGAAAATTCACGTACGAGCAGTACTTC. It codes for CASSVTSGRKFTYEQYF. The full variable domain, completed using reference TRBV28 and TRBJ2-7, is DVKVTQSSRYLVKRTGEKVFLECVQDMDHENMFWYRQDPGLGLRLIYFSYDVKMKEKGDIPEGYSVSREKKERFSLILESASTNQTSMYLCASSVTSGRKFTYEQYFGPGTRLTVT.

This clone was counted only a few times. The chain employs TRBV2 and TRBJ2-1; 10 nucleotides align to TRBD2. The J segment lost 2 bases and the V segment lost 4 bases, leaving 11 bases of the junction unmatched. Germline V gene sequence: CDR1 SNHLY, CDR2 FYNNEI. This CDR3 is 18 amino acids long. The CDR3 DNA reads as TGTGCCAGCAGTGGGAGGGCTAGCGGGGGTTACACCTACAATGAGCAGTTCTTC. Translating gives CASSGRASGGYTYNEQFF.

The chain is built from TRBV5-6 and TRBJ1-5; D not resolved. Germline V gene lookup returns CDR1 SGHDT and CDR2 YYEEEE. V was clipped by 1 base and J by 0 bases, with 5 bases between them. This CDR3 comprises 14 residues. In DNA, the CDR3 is TGTGCCAGCAGCTTGTTAGTTAGCAATCAGCCCCAGCATTTT. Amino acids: CASSLLVSNQPQHF.

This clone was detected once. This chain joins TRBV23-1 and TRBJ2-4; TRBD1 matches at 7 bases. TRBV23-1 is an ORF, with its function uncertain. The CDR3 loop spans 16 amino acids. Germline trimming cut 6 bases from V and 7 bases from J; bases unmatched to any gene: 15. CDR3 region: CASRPLKRQGTNIQYF. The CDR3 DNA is TGCGCCAGCAGACCATTAAAGAGACAGGGTACGAACATTCAGTACTTC.

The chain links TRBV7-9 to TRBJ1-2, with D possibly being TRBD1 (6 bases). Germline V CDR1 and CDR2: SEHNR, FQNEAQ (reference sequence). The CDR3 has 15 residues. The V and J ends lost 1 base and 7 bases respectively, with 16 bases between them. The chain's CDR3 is CASSLGGGGLGGYTF. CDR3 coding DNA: TGTGCCAGCAGCTTAGGCGGCGGGGGGCTGGGTGGCTACACCTTC.

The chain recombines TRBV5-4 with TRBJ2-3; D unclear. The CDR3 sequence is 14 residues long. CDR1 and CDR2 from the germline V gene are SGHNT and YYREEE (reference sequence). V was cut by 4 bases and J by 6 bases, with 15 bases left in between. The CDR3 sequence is CASSIYSGFDTQYF. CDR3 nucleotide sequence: TGTGCCAGCAGCATATACTCAGGTTTCGATACGCAGTATTTT.

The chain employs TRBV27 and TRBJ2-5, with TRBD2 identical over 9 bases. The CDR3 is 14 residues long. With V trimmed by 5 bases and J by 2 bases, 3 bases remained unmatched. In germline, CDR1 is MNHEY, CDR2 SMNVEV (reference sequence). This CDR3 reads CASSLLAGQETQYF. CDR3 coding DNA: TGTGCCAGCAGTCTCCTAGCGGGGCAAGAGACCCAGTACTTC.

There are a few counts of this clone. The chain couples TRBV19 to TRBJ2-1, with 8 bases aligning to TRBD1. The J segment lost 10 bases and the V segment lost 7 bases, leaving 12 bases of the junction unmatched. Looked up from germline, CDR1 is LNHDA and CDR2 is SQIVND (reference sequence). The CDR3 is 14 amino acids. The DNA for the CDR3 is TGTGCCAGTACCCCGGGACAGGCTCGAAGGGAGCAGTTCTTC. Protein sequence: CASTPGQARREQFF. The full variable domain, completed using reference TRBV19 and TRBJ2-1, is DGGITQSPKYLFRKEGQNVTLSCEQNLNHDAMYWYRQDPGQGLRLIYYSQIVNDFQKGDIAEGYSVSREKKESFPLTVTSAQKNPTAFYLCASTPGQARREQFFGPGTRLTVL.

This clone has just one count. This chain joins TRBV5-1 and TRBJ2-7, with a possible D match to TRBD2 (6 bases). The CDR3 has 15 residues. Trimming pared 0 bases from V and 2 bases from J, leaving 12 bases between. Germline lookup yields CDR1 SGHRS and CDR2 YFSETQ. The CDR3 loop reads CASSLGAGGTYEQYF. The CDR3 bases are TGCGCCAGCAGCTTGGGAGCGGGCGGCACCTACGAGCAGTACTTC.

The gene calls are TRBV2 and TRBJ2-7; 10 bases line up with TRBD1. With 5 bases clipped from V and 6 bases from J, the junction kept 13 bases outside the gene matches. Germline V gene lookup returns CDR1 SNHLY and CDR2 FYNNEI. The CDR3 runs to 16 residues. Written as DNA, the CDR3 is TGTGCCAGCAGTTCCCTCGAGCCGACAGGGGGCGGCGAGCAGTACTTC. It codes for CASSSLEPTGGGEQYF.

The CDR3 DNA sequence: TGTGCCAGCAGCTTAGTGGGGGCGAGCTCTGGAAACACCATATATTTT. It encodes CASSLVGASSGNTIYF. The V and J genes are TRBV7-9 and TRBJ1-3; possible D gene TRBD1, 6 bases. V was clipped by 1 base and J by 0 bases, with 10 bases between them. The CDR3 is 16 amino acids. Germline CDR1 reads SEHNR; CDR2 reads FQNEAQ (reference sequence).

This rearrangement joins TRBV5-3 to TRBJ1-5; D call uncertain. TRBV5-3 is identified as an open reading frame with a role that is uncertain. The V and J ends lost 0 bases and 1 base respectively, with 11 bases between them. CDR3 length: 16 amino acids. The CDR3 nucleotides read TGTGCCAGAAGCTTGGCAGCAGGATTGAGCAATCAGCCCCAGCATTTT. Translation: CARSLAAGLSNQPQHF.

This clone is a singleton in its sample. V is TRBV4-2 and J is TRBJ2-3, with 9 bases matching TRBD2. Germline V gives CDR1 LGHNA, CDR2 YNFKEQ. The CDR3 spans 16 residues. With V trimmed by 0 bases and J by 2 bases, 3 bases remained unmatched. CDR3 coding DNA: TGTGCCAGCAGCCAAGAGCTAGCGGGACCCACAGATACGCAGTATTTT. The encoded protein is CASSQELAGPTDTQYF.

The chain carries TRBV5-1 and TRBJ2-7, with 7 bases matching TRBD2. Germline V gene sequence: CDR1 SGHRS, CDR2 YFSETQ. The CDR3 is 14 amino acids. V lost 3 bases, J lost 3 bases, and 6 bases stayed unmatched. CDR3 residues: CASSSQRGVYEQYF. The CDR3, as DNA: TGCGCCAGCAGCTCCCAGCGGGGAGTCTACGAGCAGTACTTC.

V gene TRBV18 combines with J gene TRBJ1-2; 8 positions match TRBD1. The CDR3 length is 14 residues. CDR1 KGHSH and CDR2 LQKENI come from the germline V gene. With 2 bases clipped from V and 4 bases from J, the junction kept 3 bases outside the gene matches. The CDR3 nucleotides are TGTGCCAGCTCACCAAGGACAGGGACCTATGGCTACACCTTC. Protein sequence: CASSPRTGTYGYTF.

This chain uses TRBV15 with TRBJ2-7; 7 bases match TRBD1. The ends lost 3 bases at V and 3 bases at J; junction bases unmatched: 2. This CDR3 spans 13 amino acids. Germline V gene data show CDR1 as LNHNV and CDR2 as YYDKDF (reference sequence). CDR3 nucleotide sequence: TGTGCCACCAGCAGGAGGGACAGCTACGAGCAGTACTTC. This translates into CATSRRDSYEQYF. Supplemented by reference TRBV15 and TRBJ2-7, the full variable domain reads DAMVIQNPRYQVTQFGKPVTLSCSQTLNHNVMYWYQQKSSQAPKLLFHYYDKDFNNEADTPDNFQSRRPNTSFCFLDIRSPGLGDTAMYLCATSRRDSYEQYFGPGTRLTVT.